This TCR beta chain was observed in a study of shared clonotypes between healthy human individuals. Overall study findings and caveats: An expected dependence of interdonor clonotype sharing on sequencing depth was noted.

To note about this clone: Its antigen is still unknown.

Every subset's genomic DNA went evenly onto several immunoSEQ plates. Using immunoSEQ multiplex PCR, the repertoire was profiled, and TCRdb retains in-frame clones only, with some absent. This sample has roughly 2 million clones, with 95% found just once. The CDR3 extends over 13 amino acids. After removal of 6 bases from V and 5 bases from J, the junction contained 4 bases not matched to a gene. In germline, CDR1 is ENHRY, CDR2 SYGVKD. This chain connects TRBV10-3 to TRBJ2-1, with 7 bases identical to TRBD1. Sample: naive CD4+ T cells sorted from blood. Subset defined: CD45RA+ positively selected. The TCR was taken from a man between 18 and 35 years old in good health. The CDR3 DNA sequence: TGTGCCATCAGGACGGGACAGAACAATGAGCAGTTCTTC. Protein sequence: CAIRTGQNNEQFF.